This T cell receptor beta chain emerged from a study of T cells expressing NK-cell markers. Study findings and constraints: Five or six donors carried dominant NKG2C+ clonotypes that made up roughly 1.0-7.0% of their CD8+ T cells. The CD3+CD56-NKG2C+ fraction of several donors was also led by these clonotypes.

Remarks on this clonotype: Its antigen is unknown.

CDR1 and CDR2 (germline): MNHNS, SASEGT. This CDR3 is built from 14 residues. 5'RACE template switching with UMIs generated TCR beta cDNA. TCRdb reprocessed the 5' RACE reads and stores each CDR3 protein as one record, lacking DNA. This sample's table reports almost 450,000 distinct CDR3 sequences. Material for sequencing was blood T cells: a sorted CD56 or NKG2C T cell subset, CD4+ or CD8+ T cells, or bulk PBMC T cells (not recorded which). The chain recombines TRBV6-1 with TRBJ2-7; TCRdb's D call, TRBD1, is unchecked because there is no DNA. The TCR comes from a woman between 18 and 75 years old in good health. The CDR3 loop reads CASSQPGYSYEQYF.